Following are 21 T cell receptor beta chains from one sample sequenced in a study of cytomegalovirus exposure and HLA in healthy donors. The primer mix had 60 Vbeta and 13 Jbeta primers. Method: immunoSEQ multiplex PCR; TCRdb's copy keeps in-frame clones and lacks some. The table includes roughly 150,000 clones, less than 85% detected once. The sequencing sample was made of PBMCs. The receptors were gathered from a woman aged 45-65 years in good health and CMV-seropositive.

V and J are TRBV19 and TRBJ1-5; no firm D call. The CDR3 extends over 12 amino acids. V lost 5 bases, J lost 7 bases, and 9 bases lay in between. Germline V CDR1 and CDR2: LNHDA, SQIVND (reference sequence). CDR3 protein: CASSAGGQPQHF. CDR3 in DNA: TGTGCCAGTAGTGCAGGAGGCCAGCCCCAGCATTTT.

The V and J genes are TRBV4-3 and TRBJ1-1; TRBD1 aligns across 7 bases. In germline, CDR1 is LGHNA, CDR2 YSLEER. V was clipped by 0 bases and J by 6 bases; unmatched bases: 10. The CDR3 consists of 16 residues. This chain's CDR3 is CASSQDFGQDVAEAFF. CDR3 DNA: TGCGCCAGCAGCCAAGATTTTGGACAGGATGTAGCTGAAGCTTTCTTT.

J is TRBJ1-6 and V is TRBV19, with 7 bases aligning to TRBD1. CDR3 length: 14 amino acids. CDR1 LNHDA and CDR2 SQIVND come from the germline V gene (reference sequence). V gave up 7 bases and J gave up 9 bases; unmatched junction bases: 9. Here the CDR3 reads CASKVTGDASPLHF. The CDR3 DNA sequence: TGTGCCAGTAAGGTCACAGGGGATGCTTCACCCCTCCACTTT.

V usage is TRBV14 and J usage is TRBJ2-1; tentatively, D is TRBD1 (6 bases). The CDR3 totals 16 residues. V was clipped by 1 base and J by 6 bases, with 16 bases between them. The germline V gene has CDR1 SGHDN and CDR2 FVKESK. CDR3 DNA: TGTGCCAGCAGCCAAGTCCTCTGGGGGCGAGTCAATGAGCAGTTCTTC. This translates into CASSQVLWGRVNEQFF.

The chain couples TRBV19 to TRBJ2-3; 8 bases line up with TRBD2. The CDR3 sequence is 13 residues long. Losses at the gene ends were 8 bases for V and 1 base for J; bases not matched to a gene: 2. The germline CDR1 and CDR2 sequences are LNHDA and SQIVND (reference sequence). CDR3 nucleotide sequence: TGTGCCAGTTCGCGGGGGGGCACAGATACGCAGTATTTT. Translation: CASSRGGTDTQYF. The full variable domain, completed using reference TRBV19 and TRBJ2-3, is DGGITQSPKYLFRKEGQNVTLSCEQNLNHDAMYWYRQDPGQGLRLIYYSQIVNDFQKGDIAEGYSVSREKKESFPLTVTSAQKNPTAFYLCASSRGGTDTQYFGPGTRLTVL.

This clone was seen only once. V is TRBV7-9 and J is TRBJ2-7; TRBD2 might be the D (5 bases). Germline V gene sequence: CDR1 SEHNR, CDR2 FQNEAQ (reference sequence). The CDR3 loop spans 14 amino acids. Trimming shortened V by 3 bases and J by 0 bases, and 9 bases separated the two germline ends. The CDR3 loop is CASSFRESSYEQYF. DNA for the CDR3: TGTGCCAGCAGCTTCCGGGAATCCTCCTACGAGCAGTACTTC.

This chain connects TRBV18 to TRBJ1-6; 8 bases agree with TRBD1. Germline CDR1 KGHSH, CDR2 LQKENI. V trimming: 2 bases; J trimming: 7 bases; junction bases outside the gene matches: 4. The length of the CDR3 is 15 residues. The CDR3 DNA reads TGTGCCAGCTCACCAGTAGGACAGGGAAATTCACCCCTCCACTTT. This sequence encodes CASSPVGQGNSPLHF.

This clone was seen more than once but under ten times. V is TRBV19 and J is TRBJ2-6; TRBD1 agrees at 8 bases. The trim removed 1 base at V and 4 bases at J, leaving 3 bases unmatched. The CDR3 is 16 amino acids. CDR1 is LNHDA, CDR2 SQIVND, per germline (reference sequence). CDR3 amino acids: CASSIGTGTGANVLTF. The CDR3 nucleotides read TGTGCCAGTAGTATAGGGACAGGGACCGGGGCCAACGTCCTGACTTTC.

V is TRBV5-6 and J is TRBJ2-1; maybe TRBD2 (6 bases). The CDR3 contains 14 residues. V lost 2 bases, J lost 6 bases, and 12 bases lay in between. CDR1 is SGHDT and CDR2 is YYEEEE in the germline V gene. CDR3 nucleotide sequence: TGTGCCAGCAGCTTTACCGGGGGTTTCAATGAGCAGTTCTTC. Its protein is CASSFTGGFNEQFF.

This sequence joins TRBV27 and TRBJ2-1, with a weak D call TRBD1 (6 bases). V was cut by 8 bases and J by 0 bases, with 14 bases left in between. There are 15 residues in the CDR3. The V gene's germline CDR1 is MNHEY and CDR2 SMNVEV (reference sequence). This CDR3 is CASANRAPSYNEQFF. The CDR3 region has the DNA TGTGCCAGCGCTAACAGGGCCCCCTCCTACAATGAGCAGTTCTTC.

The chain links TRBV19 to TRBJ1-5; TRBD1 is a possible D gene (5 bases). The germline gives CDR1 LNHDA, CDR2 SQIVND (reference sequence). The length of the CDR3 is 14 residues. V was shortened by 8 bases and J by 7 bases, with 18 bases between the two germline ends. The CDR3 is CASWDWGPGQPQHF. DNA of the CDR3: TGTGCCAGTTGGGACTGGGGTCCGGGGCAGCCCCAGCATTTT.

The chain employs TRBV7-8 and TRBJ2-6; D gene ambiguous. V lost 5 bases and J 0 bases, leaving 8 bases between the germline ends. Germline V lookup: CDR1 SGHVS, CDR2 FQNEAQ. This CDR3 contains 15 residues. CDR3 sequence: CASSPVSSGANVLTF. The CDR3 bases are TGTGCCAGCAGCCCGGTGAGCTCTGGGGCCAACGTCCTGACTTTC. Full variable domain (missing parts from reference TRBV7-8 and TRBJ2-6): GAGVSQSPRYKVAKRGQDVALRCDPISGHVSLFWYQQALGQGPEFLTYFQNEAQLDKSGLPSDRFFAERPEGSVSTLKIQRTQQEDSAVYLCASSPVSSGANVLTFGAGSRLTVL.

The CDR3 coding sequence is TGTGCCAGCATCTCCCCCGGCGGGCGCGACACCGGGGAGCTGTTTTTT. This gives the protein CASISPGGRDTGELFF. The rearrangement uses TRBV7-8 and TRBJ2-2; TRBD2 is a possible D gene (5 bases). Germline V lookup: CDR1 SGHVS, CDR2 FQNEAQ. This CDR3 is built from 16 residues. V lost 7 bases and J lost 3, with 18 bases in between. The full variable domain, its missing parts supplied by reference TRBV7-8 and TRBJ2-2, is GAGVSQSPRYKVAKRGQDVALRCDPISGHVSLFWYQQALGQGPEFLTYFQNEAQLDKSGLPSDRFFAERPEGSVSTLKIQRTQQEDSAVYLCASISPGGRDTGELFFGEGSRLTVL.

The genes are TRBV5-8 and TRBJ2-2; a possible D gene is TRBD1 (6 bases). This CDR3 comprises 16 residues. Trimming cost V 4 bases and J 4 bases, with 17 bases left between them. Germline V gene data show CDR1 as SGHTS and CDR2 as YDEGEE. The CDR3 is CASSLPGDTVTGELFF. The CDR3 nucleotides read TGTGCCAGCAGCCTTCCCGGGGACACCGTCACCGGGGAGCTGTTTTTT.

For the CDR3, the DNA is TGTGCCAGCAGCCCATTCCGACTAGCGGGGGGATTATACAATGAGCAGTTCTTC. As protein: CASSPFRLAGGLYNEQFF. This chain uses TRBV7-2 with TRBJ2-1, with 13 bases identical to TRBD2. This CDR3 is 18 amino acids long. J lost 4 bases, V lost 5 bases, and 11 bases had no gene match. Germline lookup yields CDR1 SGHTA and CDR2 FQGNSA. Combining the CDR3 with reference TRBV7-2 and TRBJ2-1 gives the whole variable domain GAGVSQSPSNKVTEKGKDVELRCDPISGHTALYWYRQSLGQGLEFLIYFQGNSAPDKSGLPSDRFSAERTGGSVSTLTIQRTQQEDSAVYLCASSPFRLAGGLYNEQFFGPGTRLTVL.

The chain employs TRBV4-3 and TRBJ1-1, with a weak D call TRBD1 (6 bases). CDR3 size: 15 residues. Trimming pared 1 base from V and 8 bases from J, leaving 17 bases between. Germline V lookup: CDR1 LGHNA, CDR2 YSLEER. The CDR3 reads CASSQVIDPGVEAFF. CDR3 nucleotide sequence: TGCGCCAGCAGCCAAGTGATAGACCCAGGGGTAGAAGCTTTCTTT.

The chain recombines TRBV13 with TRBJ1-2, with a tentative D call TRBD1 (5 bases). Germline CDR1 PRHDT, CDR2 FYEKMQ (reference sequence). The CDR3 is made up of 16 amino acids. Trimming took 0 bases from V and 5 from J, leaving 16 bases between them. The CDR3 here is CASSLGRGLDPYGYTF. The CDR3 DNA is TGTGCCAGCAGCTTAGGAAGGGGATTGGACCCTTATGGCTACACCTTC.

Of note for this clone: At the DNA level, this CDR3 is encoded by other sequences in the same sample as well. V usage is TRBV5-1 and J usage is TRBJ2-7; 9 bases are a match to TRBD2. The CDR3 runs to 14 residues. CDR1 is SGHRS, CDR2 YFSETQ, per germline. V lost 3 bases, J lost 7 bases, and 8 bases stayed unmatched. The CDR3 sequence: CASSWAGGPAEQYF. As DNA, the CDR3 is TGCGCCAGCAGCTGGGCGGGGGGGCCCGCTGAGCAGTACTTC.

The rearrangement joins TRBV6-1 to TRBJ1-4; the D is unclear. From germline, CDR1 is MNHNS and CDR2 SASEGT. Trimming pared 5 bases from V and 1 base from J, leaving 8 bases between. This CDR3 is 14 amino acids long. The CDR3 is CASSLEGTNEKLFF. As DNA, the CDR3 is TGTGCCAGCAGTTTGGAGGGAACTAATGAAAAACTGTTTTTT.

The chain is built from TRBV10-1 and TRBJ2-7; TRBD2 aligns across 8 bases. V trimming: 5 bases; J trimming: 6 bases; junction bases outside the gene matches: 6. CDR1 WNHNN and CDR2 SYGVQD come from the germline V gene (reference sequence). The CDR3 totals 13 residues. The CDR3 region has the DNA TGCGCCAGCAGTCCCTTCGGGGGGGGCGAGCAGTACTTC. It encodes CASSPFGGGEQYF.

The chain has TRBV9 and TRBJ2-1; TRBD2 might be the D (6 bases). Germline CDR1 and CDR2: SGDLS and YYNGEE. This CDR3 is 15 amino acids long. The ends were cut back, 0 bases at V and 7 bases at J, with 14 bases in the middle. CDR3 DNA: TGTGCCAGCAGCGTAGTAGCGGAGCCTCTAAATGAGCAGTTCTTC. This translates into CASSVVAEPLNEQFF. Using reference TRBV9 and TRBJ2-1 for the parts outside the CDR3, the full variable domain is DSGVTQTPKHLITATGQRVTLRCSPRSGDLSVYWYQQSLDQGLQFLIQYYNGEERAKGNILERFSAQQFPDLHSELNLSSLELGDSALYFCASSVVAEPLNEQFFGPGTRLTVL.